This T cell receptor (beta chain) was captured in a study of Graves' ophthalmopathy and Graves' hyperthyroidism. Findings of the study overall: Most clonotypes expanded in thyroid above 0.001 frequency were present in blood too.

Germline V lookup: CDR1 SQVTM, CDR2 ANQGSEA. This CDR3 is built from 13 residues. With V trimmed by 0 bases and J by 6 bases, 4 bases remained unmatched. In this cohort, patients with other autoimmune diseases, uncontrolled infections, pregnancy or lactation were excluded. The starting material, more than 8.5 ml of fresh peripheral blood, provided the PBMCs. Beta-chain TCR CDR3 regions were amplified from RNA transcripts. First-round RT-PCR employed HTBI primers, with a second-round multiplex PCR after it. One entry per CDR3 protein, called by TCRdb with MiXCR from the multiplex PCR reads. The data contain roughly 700,000 distinct CDR3 sequences, roughly two fifths of them seen just once; the ten biggest clones take up 44%. This clonotype was picked up many times. Its matching antigen is unknown.

Source material: peripheral blood. The receptor comes from an adult man with Graves' ophthalmopathy. V and J are TRBV29-1 and TRBJ2-7; 8 nucleotides align to TRBD1. CDR3 in amino acids: CSVEEETGAEQYF. CDR3 DNA sequence: TGCAGCGTTGAAGAAGAGACAGGGGCCGAGCAGTACTTC.